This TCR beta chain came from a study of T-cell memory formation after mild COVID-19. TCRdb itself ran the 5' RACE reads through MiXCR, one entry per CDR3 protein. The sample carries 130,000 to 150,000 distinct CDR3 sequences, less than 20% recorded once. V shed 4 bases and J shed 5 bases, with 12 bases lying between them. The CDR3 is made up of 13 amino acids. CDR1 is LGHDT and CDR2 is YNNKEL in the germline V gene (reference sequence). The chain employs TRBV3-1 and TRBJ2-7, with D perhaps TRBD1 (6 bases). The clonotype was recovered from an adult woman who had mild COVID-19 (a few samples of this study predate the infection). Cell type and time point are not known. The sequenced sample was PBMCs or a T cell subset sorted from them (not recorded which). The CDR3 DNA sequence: TGTGCCAGCAGCCCGGGACAAATGAACGAGCAGTACTTC. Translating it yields CASSPGQMNEQYF.